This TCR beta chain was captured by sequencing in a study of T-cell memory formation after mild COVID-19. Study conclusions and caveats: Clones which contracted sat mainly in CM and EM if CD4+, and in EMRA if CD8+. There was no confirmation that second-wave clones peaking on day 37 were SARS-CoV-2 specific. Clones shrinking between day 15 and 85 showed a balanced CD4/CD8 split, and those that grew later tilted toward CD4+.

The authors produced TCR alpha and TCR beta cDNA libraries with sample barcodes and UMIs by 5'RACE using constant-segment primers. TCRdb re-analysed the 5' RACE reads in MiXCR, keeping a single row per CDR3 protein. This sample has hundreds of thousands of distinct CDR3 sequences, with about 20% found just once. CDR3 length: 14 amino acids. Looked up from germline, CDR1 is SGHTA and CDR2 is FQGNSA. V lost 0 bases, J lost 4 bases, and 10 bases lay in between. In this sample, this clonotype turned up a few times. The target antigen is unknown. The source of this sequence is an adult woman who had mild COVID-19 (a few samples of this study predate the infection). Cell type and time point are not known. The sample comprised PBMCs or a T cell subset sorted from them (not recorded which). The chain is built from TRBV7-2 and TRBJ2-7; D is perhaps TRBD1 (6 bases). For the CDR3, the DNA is TGTGCCAGCAGCTTAGCGGGACAAAGATACGAGCAGTACTTC. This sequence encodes CASSLAGQRYEQYF.